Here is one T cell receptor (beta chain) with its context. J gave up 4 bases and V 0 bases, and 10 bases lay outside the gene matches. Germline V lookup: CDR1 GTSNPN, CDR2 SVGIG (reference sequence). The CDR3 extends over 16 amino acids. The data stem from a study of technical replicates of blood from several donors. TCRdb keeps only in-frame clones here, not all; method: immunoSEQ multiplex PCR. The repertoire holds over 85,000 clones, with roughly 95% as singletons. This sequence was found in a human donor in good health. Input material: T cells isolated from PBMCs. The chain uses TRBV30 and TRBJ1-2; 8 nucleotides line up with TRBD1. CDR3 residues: CAWSVGRGLNSYGYTF. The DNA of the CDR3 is TGTGCCTGGAGTGTCGGCAGGGGGCTTAATAGCTATGGCTACACCTTC.